Detailed here is one T cell receptor beta chain. Its antigen is undetermined. This entry is derived from a study of Ad26.COV2.S vaccination and SARS-CoV-2 variants. General study results and limits: Spike-specific responses of CD8+ and CD4+ T cells were reported to display substantial breadth after vaccination. Placebo and vaccine recipients had non-spike TCR breadth that was similar.

Libraries were prepared by immunoSEQ multiplex PCR; TCRdb keeps only in-frame clonotypes and omits some of them. The table includes about 180,000 clones, approximately 90% detected once. The trim removed 0 bases at V and 5 bases at J, leaving 9 bases unmatched. The CDR3 extends over 16 amino acids. CDR1 SGHDT and CDR2 YYEEEE come from the germline V gene. Specimen: peripheral blood, collected after recovery from COVID-19. V and J are TRBV5-6 and TRBJ2-5, with 8 bases identical to TRBD2. This receptor was identified in a human donor who had recovered from COVID-19. CDR3 sequence: CASSLGVAGISETQYF. Written as DNA, the CDR3 is TGTGCCAGCAGCTTGGGGGTAGCGGGAATATCGGAGACCCAGTACTTC.